This T cell receptor (beta chain) was recovered during a study of brain T cells in children with intractable seizures. Trimming pared 4 bases from V and 0 bases from J, leaving 12 bases between. CDR1 and CDR2 from the germline V gene are SNHLY and FYNNEI. This CDR3 contains 15 residues. TCRdb's copy holds only in-frame clones and misses some; the assay was immunoSEQ multiplex PCR. Of fewer than 80,000 clones listed, 90% to 96% are singletons. Only cases whose brain tissue showed the highest T cell transcript signatures were sequenced. Sequences were derived from peripheral blood, sampled at surgery. The rearrangement uses TRBV2 and TRBJ1-2; the D gene is possibly TRBD1 (5 bases). The sequence came from a boy less than two years old with focal cortical dysplasia and intractable seizures. CDR3 sequence reads: CASSGSGVANYGYTF. The CDR3 region has the DNA TGTGCCAGCAGTGGGTCGGGGGTGGCTAACTATGGCTACACCTTC.